This record covers a single T cell receptor (beta chain). This record belongs to a study of blood T cell repertoires in COVID-19. About the study: Material from acute and convalescent COVID-19 was sourced from the United States, Italy and Spain.

CDR1 is WSHSY and CDR2 is SAAADI in the germline V gene. The CDR3 sequence is 17 residues long. Trimming cost V 3 bases and J 0 bases, with 17 bases left between them. TCRdb keeps only in-frame clones here, not all; method: immunoSEQ multiplex PCR. Among 45,000 to 60,000 clones listed, less than 90% were seen once. The receptor comes from a man aged 55 to 70 with acute or convalescent COVID-19. Sequenced material: peripheral blood. This sequence joins TRBV10-2 and TRBJ1-1; D gene uncertain. The CDR3, as DNA: TGCGCCAGCAGTGAAGCCCCCACCAAGTCAATGAACACTGAAGCTTTCTTT. Its translation: CASSEAPTKSMNTEAFF.